These 8 T cell receptor beta chains were sequenced from one sample in a study of blood T cell repertoires in COVID-19. TCRdb's table, derived via immunoSEQ multiplex PCR, lists solely in-frame clones and lacks some. The sample lists approximately 220,000 clones, about four fifths seen once, with 3% to 4.5% in the top ten. The sample comprised PBMCs or T cells enriched from blood (not recorded which). The receptors derive from a woman in her thirties or forties who had been exposed to COVID-19.

This chain links TRBV2 with TRBJ1-5, with D unclear. V was pared by 8 bases and J by 7 bases, with 18 bases between. The CDR3 runs 14 residues. CDR1 and CDR2 from the germline V gene are SNHLY and FYNNEI. CDR3: CASRGSSQSQPQHF. In DNA, the CDR3 is TGTGCCAGCCGTGGGAGTTCCCAATCACAGCCCCAGCATTTT. The full variable domain, its missing parts supplied by reference TRBV2 and TRBJ1-5, is EPEVTQTPSHQVTQMGQEVILRCVPISNHLYFYWYRQILGQKVEFLVSFYNNEISEKSEIFDDQFSVERPDGSNFTLKIRSTKLEDSAMYFCASRGSSQSQPQHFGDGTRLSIL.

The chain combines TRBV5-6 with TRBJ1-1, with 9 bases identical to TRBD1. The J segment lost 0 bases and the V segment lost 6 bases, leaving 9 bases of the junction unmatched. Germline V gene lookup returns CDR1 SGHDT and CDR2 YYEEEE. The CDR3 spans 16 residues. Written as DNA, the CDR3 is TGTGCCAGCACGCCGGGACAGGGATACATGAACACTGAAGCTTTCTTT. Its protein is CASTPGQGYMNTEAFF.

The sample holds one count of this clone. The chain uses TRBV5-3 and TRBJ2-7, with no clear D. TRBV5-3 is flagged as an ORF with uncertain function. V was pared by 0 bases and J by 2 bases, with 9 bases between. The CDR3 sequence is 14 residues long. The CDR3 DNA is TGTGCCAGAAGCTTGGTTGGCAGTACCTACGAGCAGTACTTC. This encodes CARSLVGSTYEQYF.

V and J are TRBV28 and TRBJ1-5, with 12 bases that match TRBD1. Per the germline V gene, CDR1 is MDHEN and CDR2 is SYDVKM. This CDR3 comprises 15 residues. V was clipped by 3 bases and J by 11 bases; unmatched bases: 8. The DNA for the CDR3 is TGTGCCAGCAGTTTGATGGGACAGGGGGCGATGGCCCAGCATTTT. It is translated as CASSLMGQGAMAQHF.

The chain is built from TRBV14 and TRBJ2-3; 7 bases line up with TRBD2. The V segment lost 1 base and the J segment 1 base; nucleotides outside the gene matches: 5. The length of the CDR3 is 16 residues. Germline-derived CDR1 and CDR2 are SGHDN and FVKESK. The CDR3, as DNA: TGTGCCAGCAGCCAAGCAATAGGACTAGGCACAGATACGCAGTATTTT. It codes for CASSQAIGLGTDTQYF.

The chain is built from TRBV6-5 and TRBJ1-1; 7 positions agree with TRBD1. This CDR3 comprises 14 residues. V dropped 10 bases and J dropped 0; count of bases not matched to a gene: 8. The germline gives CDR1 MNHEY, CDR2 SVGAGI. CDR3: CATAPGQLNTEAFF. CDR3 sequence (DNA): TGTGCCACCGCACCGGGACAGTTGAACACTGAAGCTTTCTTT.

This chain's CDR3 is CASSQVGNEKLFF. The CDR3 DNA reads TGTGCCAGCAGCCAAGTCGGGAATGAAAAACTGTTTTTT. The chain uses TRBV14 and TRBJ1-4; D is ambiguous. Trimming removed 1 base from V and 5 bases from J, with 5 bases in between. The CDR3 sequence is 13 residues long. CDR1 is SGHDN and CDR2 is FVKESK in the germline V gene. The full variable domain, completed using reference TRBV14 and TRBJ1-4, is EAGVTQFPSHSVIEKGQTVTLRCDPISGHDNLYWYRRVMGKEIKFLLHFVKESKQDESGMPNNRFLAERTGGTYSTLKVQPAELEDSGVYFCASSQVGNEKLFFGSGTQLSVL.

The V and J genes are TRBV5-4 and TRBJ2-7, with D possibly TRBD2 on 6 matching bases. Deletions cut 4 bases from V and 7 bases from J, with 21 bases between. This CDR3 comprises 15 residues. The germline gives CDR1 SGHNT, CDR2 YYREEE (reference sequence). The CDR3 DNA reads as TGTGCCAGCAGCCCGGGCGGGGCACCCTCGAGGGAGCAGTACTTC. Its protein product is CASSPGGAPSREQYF.